A selection of T cell receptor beta chains follows, all from one sample in a study of blood T cells in healthy people across ages. TCRdb used MiXCR to reprocess the 5' RACE reads, holding one entry per CDR3 protein. The sample holds roughly 860,000 distinct CDR3 sequences, around 68% seen once. The sequenced material came from blood. These receptors were collected from a young man in good health. Both conserved end residues are part of each CDR3. The order of the fields is V gene, D gene, J gene, clone size, CDR3 protein, CDR3 DNA. D genes are given only for firm matches. Clone size is stated in some rows and not others, as once, few, many or a class when expanded.

>TRBV29-1|-|TRBJ1-2|few
CSASAADNYGYTF
TGCAGCGCCTCCGCGGCAGATAACTATGGCTACACCTTC
>TRBV30|-|TRBJ2-7|once
CASQGISYEQYF
TGTGCTTCACAGGGCATATCCTACGAGCAGTACTTC
>TRBV4-3|TRBD1|TRBJ1-2|-
CASSQDGTGGWRGYTF
TGCGCCAGCAGCCAAGATGGGACAGGGGGCTGGAGGGGCTACACCTTC
>TRBV7-2|TRBD2|TRBJ2-3|-
CASSFSGARGDTQYF
TGTGCCAGCAGCTTTAGCGGGGCCCGAGGGGATACGCAGTATTTT
>TRBV6-5|TRBD1|TRBJ2-4|few
CASSSRGQKNIQYF
TGTGCCAGCAGCAGCCGGGGACAGAAAAACATTCAGTACTTC
>TRBV6-5|-|TRBJ2-3|-
CASSYAVLAGDRDTQYF
TGTGCCAGCAGTTACGCCGTCTTGGCGGGGGACAGAGATACGCAGTATTTT
>TRBV5-5|-|TRBJ2-7|few
CASSSQYSGVYEQYF
TGTGCCAGCAGCTCCCAATACTCCGGGGTCTACGAGCAGTACTTC
>TRBV4-3|TRBD2|TRBJ2-7|few
CASSQGVTSVGSYEQYF
TGCGCCAGCAGCCAAGGTGTAACTAGCGTGGGCTCCTACGAGCAGTACTTC
>TRBV7-2|-|TRBJ2-7|-
CASSLNSGRAYEQYF
TGTGCCAGCAGCTTAAATTCCGGGAGAGCCTACGAGCAGTACTTC
>TRBV15|TRBD1|TRBJ2-6|-
CATSILTGASGANVLTF
TGTGCCACCAGCATTCTAACAGGGGCCTCTGGGGCCAACGTCCTGACTTTC
>TRBV5-1|-|TRBJ2-1|-
CASGLALADEQFF
TGCGCCAGCGGCTTGGCCTTGGCAGATGAGCAGTTCTTC
>TRBV14|-|TRBJ2-1|few
CASSQDLTNYNEQFF
TGTGCCAGCAGCCAAGATCTTACCAACTACAATGAGCAGTTCTTC
>TRBV15|-|TRBJ2-1|-
CATSRAGTRNEQFF
TGTGCCACCAGCAGAGCTGGGACTCGAAATGAGCAGTTCTTC
>TRBV4-2|TRBD1|TRBJ1-2|-
CASSQVNRDRNYGYTF
TGTGCCAGCAGCCAGGTAAACCGGGACAGGAACTATGGCTACACCTTC
>TRBV6-6|TRBD2|TRBJ2-3|-
CASTRTSGGYTQYF
TGTGCCAGCACCAGGACTAGCGGGGGTTATACGCAGTATTTT
>TRBV27|TRBD1|TRBJ1-1|-
CASSWTGRSTEAFF
TGTGCCAGCAGTTGGACAGGGCGATCCACTGAAGCTTTCTTT
>TRBV7-2|-|TRBJ2-5|-
CANSLAKREQYF
TGTGCCAACAGCTTAGCCAAAAGGGAGCAGTACTTC
>TRBV28|TRBD1|TRBJ2-5|-
CASQTGGEEQYF
TGTGCCAGCCAGACAGGGGGCGAAGAGCAGTACTTC
>TRBV7-9|-|TRBJ2-5|-
CASSLVSLPQETQYF
TGTGCCAGCAGCTTAGTCAGTTTGCCTCAAGAGACCCAGTACTTC
>TRBV12-5|-|TRBJ2-7|few
CASPLGRANYEQYF
TGTGCTAGCCCCCTCGGGCGGGCGAACTACGAGCAGTACTTC
>TRBV20-1|-|TRBJ1-5|-
CSARPPGYLGQPQHF
TGCAGTGCTAGACCCCCGGGGTACCTGGGGCAGCCCCAGCATTTT
>TRBV20-1|-|TRBJ2-5|few
CSARDLTSSQTQYF
TGCAGTGCTAGAGATTTAACCTCGAGTCAGACCCAGTACTTC
>TRBV20-1|-|TRBJ2-7|-
CSATGRGQLDEQYF
TGCAGTGCCACGGGGAGGGGGCAGCTCGACGAGCAGTACTTC
>TRBV9|-|TRBJ2-2|-
CASSHRGGVGELFF
TGTGCCAGCAGCCATCGGGGCGGGGTCGGGGAGCTGTTTTTT
>TRBV7-2|-|TRBJ2-7|-
CASSFGRPAPFYEQYF
TGTGCCAGCAGCTTCGGGAGACCAGCCCCTTTCTACGAGCAGTACTTC
>TRBV7-2|TRBD2|TRBJ2-5|-
CASSLQLAGNQETQYF
TGTGCCAGCAGCTTGCAACTAGCGGGGAACCAAGAGACCCAGTACTTC
>TRBV12-5|-|TRBJ2-1|-
CASGLGIHYNEQFF
TGTGCTAGTGGTTTGGGGATCCACTACAATGAGCAGTTCTTC
>TRBV7-3|-|TRBJ2-1|few
CASSLLLGGQFF
TGTGCCAGCAGCTTACTACTAGGGGGGCAGTTCTTC
>TRBV20-1|-|TRBJ2-4|-
CSAGRDILAKNIQYF
TGCAGTGCTGGTAGGGATATCCTGGCCAAAAACATTCAGTACTTC
>TRBV30|-|TRBJ2-1|-
CAWSPGDLYNEQFF
TGTGCCTGGAGTCCTGGAGACCTTTACAATGAGCAGTTCTTC